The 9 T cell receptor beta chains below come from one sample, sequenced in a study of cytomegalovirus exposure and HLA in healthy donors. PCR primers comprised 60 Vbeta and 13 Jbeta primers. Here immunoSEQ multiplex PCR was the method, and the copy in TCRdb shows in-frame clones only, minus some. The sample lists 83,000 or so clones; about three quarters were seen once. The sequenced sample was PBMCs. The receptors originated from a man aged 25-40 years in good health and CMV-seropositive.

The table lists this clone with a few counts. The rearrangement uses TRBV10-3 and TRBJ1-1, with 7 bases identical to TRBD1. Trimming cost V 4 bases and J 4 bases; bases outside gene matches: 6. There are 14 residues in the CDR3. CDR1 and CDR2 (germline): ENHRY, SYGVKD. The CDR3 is CAISGRGPGTEAFF. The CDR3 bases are TGTGCCATCAGTGGAAGGGGGCCGGGCACTGAAGCTTTCTTT.

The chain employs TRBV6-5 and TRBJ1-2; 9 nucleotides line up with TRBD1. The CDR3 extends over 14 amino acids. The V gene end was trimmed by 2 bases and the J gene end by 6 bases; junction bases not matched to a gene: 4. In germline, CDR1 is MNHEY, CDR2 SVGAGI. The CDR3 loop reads CASSYPGQGDGYTF. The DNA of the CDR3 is TGTGCCAGCAGTTACCCGGGACAGGGAGATGGCTACACCTTC.

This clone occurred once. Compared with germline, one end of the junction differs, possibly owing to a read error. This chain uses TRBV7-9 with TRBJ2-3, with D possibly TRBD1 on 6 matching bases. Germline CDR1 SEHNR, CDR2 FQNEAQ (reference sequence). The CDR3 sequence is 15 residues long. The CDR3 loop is CSSSFGQGYTDTQYF. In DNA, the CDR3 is TGTTCCAGCAGCTTTGGCCAGGGGTACACAGATACGCAGTATTTT.

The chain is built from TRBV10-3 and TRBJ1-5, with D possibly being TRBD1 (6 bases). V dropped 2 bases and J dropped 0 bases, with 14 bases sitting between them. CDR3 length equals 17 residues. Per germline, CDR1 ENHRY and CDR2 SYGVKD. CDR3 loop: CAISESQGTYSNQPQHF. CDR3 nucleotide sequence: TGTGCCATCAGTGAGAGCCAGGGGACGTATAGCAATCAGCCCCAGCATTTT.

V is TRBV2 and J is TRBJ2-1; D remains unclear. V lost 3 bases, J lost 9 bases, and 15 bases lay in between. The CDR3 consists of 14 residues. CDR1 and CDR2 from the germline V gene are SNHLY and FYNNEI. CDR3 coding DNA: TGTGCCAGCAGTGATGTCCTTGATCTAACTGAGCAGTTCTTC. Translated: CASSDVLDLTEQFF. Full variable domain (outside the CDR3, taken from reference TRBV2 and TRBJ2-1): EPEVTQTPSHQVTQMGQEVILRCVPISNHLYFYWYRQILGQKVEFLVSFYNNEISEKSEIFDDQFSVERPDGSNFTLKIRSTKLEDSAMYFCASSDVLDLTEQFFGPGTRLTVL.

This chain's CDR3 is CASSQTTTRGYTF. In nucleotides, the CDR3 is TGTGCCAGCAGCCAAACCACGACTCGGGGCTACACCTTC. The chain recombines TRBV14 with TRBJ1-2; D gene ambiguous. The CDR3 has 13 residues. Trimming removed 2 bases from V and 8 bases from J, with 12 bases in between. Germline V lookup: CDR1 SGHDN, CDR2 FVKESK.

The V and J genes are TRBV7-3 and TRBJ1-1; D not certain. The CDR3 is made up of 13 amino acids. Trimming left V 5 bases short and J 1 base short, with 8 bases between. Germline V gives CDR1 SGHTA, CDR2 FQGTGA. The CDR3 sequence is CASSEDWNTEAFF. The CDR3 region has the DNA TGTGCCAGCAGCGAAGACTGGAACACTGAAGCTTTCTTT.

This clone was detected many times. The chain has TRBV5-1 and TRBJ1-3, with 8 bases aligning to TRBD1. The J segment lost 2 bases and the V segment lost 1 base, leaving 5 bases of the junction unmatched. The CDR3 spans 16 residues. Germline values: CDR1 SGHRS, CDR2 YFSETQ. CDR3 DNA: TGCGCCAGCAGCTTGCAAGGACAGGGCCCTGGAAACACCATATATTTT. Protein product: CASSLQGQGPGNTIYF.

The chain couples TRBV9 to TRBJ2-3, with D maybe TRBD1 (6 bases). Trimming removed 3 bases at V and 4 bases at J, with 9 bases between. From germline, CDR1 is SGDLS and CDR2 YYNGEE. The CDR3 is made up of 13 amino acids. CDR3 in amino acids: CASSAGTSDTQYF. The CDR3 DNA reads TGTGCCAGCAGCGCCGGGACATCAGATACGCAGTATTTT.